This is a list of T cell receptor beta chains from one sample in a study of T cell responses to AZD1222 COVID-19 vaccine. Profiled with immunoSEQ multiplex PCR; TCRdb holds only in-frame clones, not every one. The sample consists of more than 110,000 clones, 92% of them appearing once. The sample consisted of peripheral blood, taken on day 0 of AZD1222 vaccination. The receptors shown here come from an adult in good health. Each CDR3 is given with its conserved first and last residue. Each record gives: V gene, J gene, CDR3 protein.

v_gene: TRBV2
j_gene: TRBJ1-6
CDR3aa: CASSASGQGNSPLHF

v_gene: TRBV27
j_gene: TRBJ2-7
CDR3aa: CASSLSPYEQYF

v_gene: TRBV5-1
j_gene: TRBJ1-1
CDR3aa: CASSLAWRGPTEAFF

v_gene: TRBV7-8
j_gene: TRBJ1-5
CDR3aa: CASSLAIRGSNQPQHF

v_gene: TRBV12-3/TRBV12-4
j_gene: TRBJ2-2
CDR3aa: CASTRTGELFF

v_gene: TRBV5-5
j_gene: TRBJ2-3
CDR3aa: CASSLVTDTQYF

v_gene: TRBV28
j_gene: TRBJ1-2
CDR3aa: CASSSPGQGGYGYTF

v_gene: TRBV2
j_gene: TRBJ2-7
CDR3aa: CASISREGYEQYF

v_gene: TRBV10-3
j_gene: TRBJ1-3
CDR3aa: CAISERTGTTGNTIYF

v_gene: TRBV19
j_gene: TRBJ1-1
CDR3aa: CASNRQGLNTEAFF

v_gene: TRBV21-1
j_gene: TRBJ1-1
CDR3aa: CASSKWWDFF

v_gene: TRBV5-5
j_gene: TRBJ2-5
CDR3aa: CASSFLLRDRVRGETQYF

v_gene: TRBV5-1
j_gene: TRBJ2-7
CDR3aa: CASSLGSFYEQYF

v_gene: TRBV7-2
j_gene: TRBJ2-3
CDR3aa: CASSTGWGDTQYF